The following is a T cell receptor (beta chain) sequence with its context. Its matching antigen is unknown. A single record per CDR3 protein comes from TCRdb applying MiXCR to the 5' RACE reads. The repertoire includes roughly 60,000 distinct CDR3 sequences, over 10% of them detected once, and approximately 2% sits in the top ten. The record originates from a study of neurological immune-mediated disorders. Study-wide findings and caveats: Sharing of CDR3 amino acid sequences among expanded clones across subjects was absent, suggesting private repertoires in all groups.

Per the germline V gene, CDR1 is MNHEY and CDR2 is SMNVEV (reference sequence). V lost 2 bases, J lost 9 bases, and 8 bases stayed unmatched. The CDR3 contains 15 residues. From 2 million PBMCs stored at -80 C, the unsorted libraries were generated. V usage is TRBV27 and J usage is TRBJ2-1; 9 bases line up with TRBD2. The origin of this receptor is a man in his 60s in good health. Sample: PBMCs. CDR3 residues: CASSLAGGPHGEQFF. In DNA, the CDR3 is TGTGCCAGCAGTTTAGCGGGAGGGCCTCATGGTGAGCAGTTCTTC.